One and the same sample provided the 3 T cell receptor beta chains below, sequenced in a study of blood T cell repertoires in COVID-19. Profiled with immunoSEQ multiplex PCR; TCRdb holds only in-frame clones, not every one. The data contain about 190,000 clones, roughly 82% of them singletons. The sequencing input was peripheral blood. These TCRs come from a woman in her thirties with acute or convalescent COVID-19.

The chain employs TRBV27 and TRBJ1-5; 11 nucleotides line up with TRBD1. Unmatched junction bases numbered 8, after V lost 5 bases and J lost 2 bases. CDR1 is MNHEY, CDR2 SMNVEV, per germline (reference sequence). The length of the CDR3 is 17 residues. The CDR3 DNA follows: TGTGCCAGCAGTCCTTACCTGGGACAGGGGGGCAATCAGCCCCAGCATTTT. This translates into CASSPYLGQGGNQPQHF.

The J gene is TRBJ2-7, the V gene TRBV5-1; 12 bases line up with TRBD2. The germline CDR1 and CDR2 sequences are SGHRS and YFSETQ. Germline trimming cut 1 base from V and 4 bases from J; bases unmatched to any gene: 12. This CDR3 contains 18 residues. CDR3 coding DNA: TGCGCCAGCAGCTTGAGGGCCCCAACTAGCGGGGGGTCTTACGAGCAGTACTTC. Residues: CASSLRAPTSGGSYEQYF.

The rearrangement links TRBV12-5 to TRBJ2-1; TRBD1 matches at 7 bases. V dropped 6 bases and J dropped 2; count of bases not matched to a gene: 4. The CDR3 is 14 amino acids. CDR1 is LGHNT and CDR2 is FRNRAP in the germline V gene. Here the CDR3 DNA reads TGTGCTAGTGGCTCAGGGGGTCCCTACAATGAGCAGTTCTTC. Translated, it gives CASGSGGPYNEQFF.